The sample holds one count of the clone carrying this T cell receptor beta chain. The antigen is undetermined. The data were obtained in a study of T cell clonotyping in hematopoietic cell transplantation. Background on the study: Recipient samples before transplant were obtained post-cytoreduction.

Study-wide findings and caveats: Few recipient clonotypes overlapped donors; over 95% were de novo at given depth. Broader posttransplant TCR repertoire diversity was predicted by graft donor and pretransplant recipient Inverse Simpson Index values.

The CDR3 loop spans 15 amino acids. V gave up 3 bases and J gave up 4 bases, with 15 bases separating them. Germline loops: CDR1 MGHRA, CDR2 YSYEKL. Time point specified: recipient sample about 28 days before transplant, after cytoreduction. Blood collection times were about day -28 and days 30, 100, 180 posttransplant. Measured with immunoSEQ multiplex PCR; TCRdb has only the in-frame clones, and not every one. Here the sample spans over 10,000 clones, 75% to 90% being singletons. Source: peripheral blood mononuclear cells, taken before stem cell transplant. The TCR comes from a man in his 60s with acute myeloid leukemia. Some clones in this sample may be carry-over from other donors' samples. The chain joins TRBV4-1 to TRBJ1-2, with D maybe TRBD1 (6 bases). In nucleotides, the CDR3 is TGCGCCAGCAGCCAGCCCCAGGGGCAGGGCTATGGCTACACCTTC. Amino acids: CASSQPQGQGYGYTF.